Presented here are 28 T cell receptor beta chains from one specimen sequenced in a study of cytomegalovirus exposure and HLA in healthy donors. TCRdb's copy holds only in-frame clones and misses some; the assay was immunoSEQ multiplex PCR. The sample records 130,000 or so clones, about 90% being singletons. Sequenced sample: PBMCs. The receptors were sampled from a young woman in good health and CMV-seronegative.

Concerning this clone itself: Other nucleotide sequences in the sample specify the same CDR3. V is TRBV4-3 and J is TRBJ2-7; the match to TRBD2 covers 11 bases. The CDR3 totals 13 residues. V was pared by 4 bases and J by 4 bases, with 0 bases of the junction left unmatched. CDR1 and CDR2 from the germline V gene are LGHNA and YSLEER. The CDR3 reads CASSRTSGYEQYF. CDR3 nucleotides: TGCGCCAGCAGCCGGACTAGCGGGTACGAGCAGTACTTC.

CDR3 residues: CASSEQGGGSDTQYF. The DNA of the CDR3 is TGTGCCAGCAGTGAGCAAGGCGGAGGCTCGGATACGCAGTATTTT. The J gene is TRBJ2-3, the V gene TRBV2, with D tentatively TRBD2 (5 bases). V lost 3 bases and J 6 bases, leaving 16 bases between the germline ends. Germline CDR1 SNHLY, CDR2 FYNNEI. This CDR3 comprises 15 residues.

The chain uses TRBV2 and TRBJ1-1, with 7 bases aligning to TRBD1. CDR3 size: 17 residues. CDR1 and CDR2 (germline): SNHLY, FYNNEI. J was trimmed by 1 base and V by 0 bases; bases with no gene match: 8. The CDR3 DNA sequence: TGTGCCAGCAGTGAAGCGCGGAGGGGGCTGGGGAACACTGAAGCTTTCTTT. As protein: CASSEARRGLGNTEAFF.

The chain carries TRBV7-2 and TRBJ2-7, with a tentative D call TRBD2 (7 bases). The germline V and J ends were trimmed by 5 bases and 2 bases, with 25 bases remaining between them. CDR1 is SGHTA and CDR2 is FQGNSA in the germline V gene. CDR3 length: 18 residues. In nucleotides, the CDR3 is TGTGCCAGCAGCCTAAGCCCCGGTGGGCGGGGGCTCCCCTACGAGCAGTACTTC. It specifies CASSLSPGGRGLPYEQYF.

The gene calls are TRBV10-2 and TRBJ1-1; 7 bases map to TRBD1. Germline-derived CDR1 and CDR2 are WSHSY and SAAADI. V was clipped by 2 bases and J by 1 base; unmatched bases: 7. The CDR3 runs to 16 residues. Written as DNA, the CDR3 is TGCGCCAGCAGTGAGCATTTTAGGACAGGGAACACTGAAGCTTTCTTT. This sequence encodes CASSEHFRTGNTEAFF.

This clone has more than one count but fewer than ten. The chain links TRBV30 to TRBJ1-2, with 8 nucleotides matching TRBD1. There are 12 residues in the CDR3. V lost 1 base and J lost 7; bases outside the gene matches: 2. Germline CDR1 is GTSNPN and CDR2 is SVGIG (reference sequence). DNA for the CDR3: TGTGCCTGGAGTGAGGACAGGGTTGGCTACACCTTC. Translating gives CAWSEDRVGYTF.

This chain links TRBV9 with TRBJ2-1; 11 bases agree with TRBD2. The CDR3 spans 16 residues. Trimming cost V 4 bases and J 3 bases; bases outside gene matches: 6. Germline-derived CDR1 and CDR2 are SGDLS and YYNGEE. The CDR3 region is CASSPPGLADYNEQFF. For the CDR3, the DNA is TGTGCCAGCAGCCCCCCGGGACTAGCGGACTACAATGAGCAGTTCTTC.

This chain links TRBV13 with TRBJ2-7; D might be TRBD1 (6 bases). CDR3 length: 14 residues. Looked up from germline, CDR1 is PRHDT and CDR2 is FYEKMQ (reference sequence). Trimming cost V 5 bases and J 1 base, with 12 bases left between them. The CDR3 protein is CASSGQFLSYEQYF. The CDR3 DNA sequence: TGTGCCAGCAGCGGACAGTTTCTTTCCTACGAGCAGTACTTC.

The chain joins TRBV9 to TRBJ1-1; 10 bases are shared with TRBD1. The V segment lost 4 bases and the J segment 7 bases; nucleotides outside the gene matches: 10. Germline CDR1 is SGDLS and CDR2 is YYNGEE. The CDR3 covers 15 residues. The CDR3 protein is CASSPSGTGAFEAFF. The CDR3 coding sequence is TGTGCCAGCAGCCCTTCCGGGACAGGGGCATTTGAAGCTTTCTTT.

The chain is built from TRBV28 and TRBJ1-1, with D possibly being TRBD1 (5 bases). CDR3 size: 14 residues. The V gene's germline CDR1 is MDHEN and CDR2 SYDVKM. Trimming pared 6 bases from V and 3 bases from J, leaving 14 bases between. The CDR3 region is CASRSFAGDTEAFF. The CDR3 DNA reads as TGTGCCAGCAGATCCTTCGCGGGGGACACTGAAGCTTTCTTT. Drawing the rest from reference TRBV28 and TRBJ1-1, the complete variable domain is DVKVTQSSRYLVKRTGEKVFLECVQDMDHENMFWYRQDPGLGLRLIYFSYDVKMKEKGDIPEGYSVSREKKERFSLILESASTNQTSMYLCASRSFAGDTEAFFGQGTRLTVV.

This sequence joins TRBV27 and TRBJ2-7; TRBD2 agrees at 8 bases. CDR3 length: 14 amino acids. Germline V gene sequence: CDR1 MNHEY, CDR2 SMNVEV (reference sequence). J was trimmed by 3 bases and V by 3 bases; bases with no gene match: 4. The CDR3 sequence is CASSFGTSIYEQYF. The DNA of the CDR3 is TGTGCCAGCAGTTTCGGGACTAGTATCTACGAGCAGTACTTC.

The chain carries TRBV6-1 and TRBJ2-3, with 8 bases aligning to TRBD2. There are 14 residues in the CDR3. The V gene's germline CDR1 is MNHNS and CDR2 SASEGT. V lost 7 bases to trimming and J lost 1 base; unmatched junction nucleotides: 4. DNA of the CDR3: TGTGCCAGCACTGGAGCGGGAGGCACAGATACGCAGTATTTT. It translates to CASTGAGGTDTQYF.

The rearrangement links TRBV19 to TRBJ2-2; D is possibly TRBD1 (5 bases). This CDR3 region has 16 residues. V was shortened by 3 bases and J by 4 bases, with 15 bases between the two germline ends. CDR1 and CDR2 (germline): LNHDA, SQIVND (reference sequence). The DNA of the CDR3 is TGTGCCAGTAGTATTCAGGCAGGGTCCGTCACCGGGGAGCTGTTTTTT. As protein: CASSIQAGSVTGELFF.

V and J are TRBV6-1 and TRBJ2-1; 8 bases line up with TRBD1. Germline assignment: CDR1 MNHNS and CDR2 SASEGT. The CDR3 sequence is 14 residues long. V lost 7 bases to trimming and J lost 4 bases; unmatched junction nucleotides: 6. CDR3 sequence: CASTRDRGYNEQFF. DNA of the CDR3: TGTGCCAGCACCAGAGACAGGGGTTACAATGAGCAGTTCTTC.

This rearrangement joins TRBV11-2 to TRBJ2-7, with 7 bases lining up with TRBD1. With V trimmed by 9 bases and J by 2 bases, 4 bases remained unmatched. The CDR3 extends over 12 amino acids. Germline CDR1 and CDR2: SGHAT and FQNNGV. As DNA, the CDR3 is TGTGCCAGTAGGACAGGAACCTACGAGCAGTACTTC. This codes for CASRTGTYEQYF.

The chain joins TRBV28 to TRBJ2-7, with 10 bases that match TRBD2. Looked up from germline, CDR1 is MDHEN and CDR2 is SYDVKM. The CDR3 has 15 amino acids. With 1 base clipped from V and 4 bases from J, the junction kept 4 bases outside the gene matches. This CDR3 is CASSLSASGSYEQYF. CDR3 bases: TGTGCCAGCAGTTTATCGGCTAGCGGGAGTTACGAGCAGTACTTC.

J is TRBJ2-1 and V is TRBV6-1; 10 nucleotides line up with TRBD2. This CDR3 has 15 residues. The V gene end was trimmed by 3 bases and the J gene end by 4 bases; junction bases not matched to a gene: 3. Looked up from germline, CDR1 is MNHNS and CDR2 is SASEGT. CDR3 sequence: CASSDRLAGYNEQFF. The CDR3 nucleotides are TGTGCCAGCAGTGACCGACTAGCGGGTTACAATGAGCAGTTCTTC.

The V and J genes are TRBV7-8 and TRBJ2-3, with 11 bases matching TRBD2. V dropped 2 bases and J dropped 1; count of bases not matched to a gene: 5. This CDR3 has 17 residues. CDR1 and CDR2 from the germline V gene are SGHVS and FQNEAQ. CDR3 amino acids: CASSLPTSGGGTDTQYF. The CDR3 region has the DNA TGTGCCAGCAGCTTACCCACTAGCGGGGGAGGCACAGATACGCAGTATTTT.

The rearrangement links TRBV27 to TRBJ2-7; the D gene is possibly TRBD2 (7 bases). Per the germline V gene, CDR1 is MNHEY and CDR2 is SMNVEV (reference sequence). The CDR3 runs to 11 residues. Trimming shortened V by 8 bases and J by 7 bases, and 12 bases separated the two germline ends. The CDR3 bases are TGTGCCAGCCACCGGGGGGCGGAGCAGTACTTC. Translation: CASHRGAEQYF.

V usage is TRBV11-3 and J usage is TRBJ2-3; 8 bases fit TRBD2. J was trimmed by 0 bases and V by 5 bases; bases with no gene match: 13. Germline CDR1 SGHNT, CDR2 YENEEA. The CDR3 length is 18 residues. CDR3 in DNA: TGTGCCAGCAGCAGACTCCGAGGGGCTAGCGGGAGCACAGATACGCAGTATTTT. Translating it yields CASSRLRGASGSTDTQYF.

The gene calls are TRBV28 and TRBJ1-1; tentative D call: TRBD1 (5 bases). Trimming removed 9 bases from V and 1 base from J, with 9 bases in between. Germline V CDR1 and CDR2: MDHEN, SYDVKM. CDR3 length equals 12 residues. CDR3 residues: CASGGGNTEAFF. Written as DNA, the CDR3 is TGTGCCAGTGGGGGAGGGAACACTGAAGCTTTCTTT.

The chain carries TRBV29-1 and TRBJ2-7; TRBD1 aligns across 9 bases. From germline, CDR1 is SQVTM and CDR2 ANQGSEA. The CDR3 extends over 11 amino acids. Trimming cost V 8 bases and J 5 bases; bases outside gene matches: 4. The CDR3 loop reads CSTRTGDEQYF. The CDR3 region has the DNA TGCAGCACTAGGACAGGGGACGAGCAGTACTTC.

The V gene is TRBV19, the J gene TRBJ2-7; 7 nucleotides agree with TRBD2. V gave up 6 bases and J gave up 1 base; unmatched junction bases: 12. The CDR3 spans 16 residues. Germline lookup yields CDR1 LNHDA and CDR2 SQIVND (reference sequence). CDR3 nucleotides: TGTGCCAGTAGCGCTTGGACTAGTTACATATCCTACGAGCAGTACTTC. The encoded protein is CASSAWTSYISYEQYF.

This sequence joins TRBV4-2 and TRBJ2-5, with 11 nucleotides matching TRBD2. The CDR3 is 17 amino acids. CDR1 is LGHNA and CDR2 is YNFKEQ in the germline V gene. Unmatched junction bases numbered 6, after V lost 1 base and J lost 2 bases. The CDR3 spells CASSQVGTSGLQETQYF. Written as DNA, the CDR3 is TGTGCCAGCAGCCAAGTCGGGACTAGCGGTCTACAAGAGACCCAGTACTTC.

This clone was recorded only once. The chain carries TRBV4-2 and TRBJ2-2; 9 bases align to TRBD2. This CDR3 spans 15 amino acids. V lost 4 bases to trimming and J lost 1 base; unmatched junction nucleotides: 1. In germline, CDR1 is LGHNA, CDR2 YNFKEQ. CDR3 sequence (DNA): TGTGCCAGCAGCCTGACTAGCGGGAACACCGGGGAGCTGTTTTTT. It specifies CASSLTSGNTGELFF.

The chain joins TRBV6-5 to TRBJ2-7; 13 bases fit TRBD2. The CDR3 length is 13 residues. V lost 8 bases to trimming and J lost 2 bases; unmatched junction nucleotides: 0. Germline V CDR1 and CDR2: MNHEY, SVGAGI. The CDR3 region is CASGTSGAYEQYF. The CDR3 bases are TGTGCCAGCGGGACTAGCGGGGCCTACGAGCAGTACTTC.

The chain couples TRBV12-5 to TRBJ1-2; D is perhaps TRBD1 (5 bases). Germline loops: CDR1 LGHNT, CDR2 FRNRAP. There are 19 residues in the CDR3. Trimming stripped 0 bases from V and 4 bases from J, with 24 bases between. Here the CDR3 DNA reads TGTGCTAGTGGTTTGGTAGGGGAGCTCGGAGGGACTGGGCCCTATGGCTACACCTTC. Encoded protein: CASGLVGELGGTGPYGYTF.

The V call is TRBV6-6, the J call TRBJ2-5; 10 bases line up with TRBD1. The CDR3 runs to 15 residues. Trimming took 7 bases from V and 3 from J; bases not matched to a gene: 8. Germline V gives CDR1 MNHNY, CDR2 SVGAGI (reference sequence). The CDR3 here is CASTDLGQGKETQYF. CDR3 sequence (DNA): TGTGCCAGCACCGACCTGGGACAGGGGAAAGAGACCCAGTACTTC.